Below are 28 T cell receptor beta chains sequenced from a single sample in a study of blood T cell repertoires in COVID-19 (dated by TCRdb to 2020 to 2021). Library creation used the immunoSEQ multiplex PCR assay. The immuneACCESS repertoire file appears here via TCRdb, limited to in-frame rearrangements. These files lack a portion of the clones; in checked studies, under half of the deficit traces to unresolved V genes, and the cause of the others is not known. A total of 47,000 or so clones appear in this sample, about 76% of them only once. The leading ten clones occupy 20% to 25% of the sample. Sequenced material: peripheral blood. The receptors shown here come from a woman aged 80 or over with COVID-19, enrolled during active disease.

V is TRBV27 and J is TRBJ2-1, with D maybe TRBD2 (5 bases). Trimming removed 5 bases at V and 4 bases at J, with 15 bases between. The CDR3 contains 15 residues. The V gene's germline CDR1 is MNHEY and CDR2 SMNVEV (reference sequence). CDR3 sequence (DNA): TGTGCCAGCAGTGGTGAGGCTAGCAGATACAATGAGCAGTTCTTC. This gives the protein CASSGEASRYNEQFF.

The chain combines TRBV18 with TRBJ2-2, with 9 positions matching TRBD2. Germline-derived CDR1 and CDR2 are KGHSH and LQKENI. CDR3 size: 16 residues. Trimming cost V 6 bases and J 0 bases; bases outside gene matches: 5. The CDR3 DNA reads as TGTGCCAGCTCTTCGGGACTAGCATCGAACACCGGGGAGCTGTTTTTT. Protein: CASSSGLASNTGELFF.

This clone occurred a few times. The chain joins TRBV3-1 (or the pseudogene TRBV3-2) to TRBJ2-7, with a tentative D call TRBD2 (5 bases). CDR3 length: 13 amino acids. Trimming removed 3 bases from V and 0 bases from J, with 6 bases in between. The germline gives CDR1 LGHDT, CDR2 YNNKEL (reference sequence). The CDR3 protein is CASSQGSSYEQYF. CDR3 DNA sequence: TGTGCCAGCAGCCAGGGGAGCTCCTACGAGCAGTACTTC.

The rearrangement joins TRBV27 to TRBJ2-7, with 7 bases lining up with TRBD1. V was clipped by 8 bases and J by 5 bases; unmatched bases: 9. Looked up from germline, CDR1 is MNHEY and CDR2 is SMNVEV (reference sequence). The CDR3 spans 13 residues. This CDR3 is CASGRQGWNEQYF. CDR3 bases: TGTGCCAGCGGGAGACAGGGCTGGAACGAGCAGTACTTC.

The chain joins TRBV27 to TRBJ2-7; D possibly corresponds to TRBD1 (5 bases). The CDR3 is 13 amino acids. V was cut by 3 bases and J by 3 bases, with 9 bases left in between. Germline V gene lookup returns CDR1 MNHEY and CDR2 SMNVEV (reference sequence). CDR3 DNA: TGTGCCAGCAGTTTCGCAGGGTACTACGAGCAGTACTTC. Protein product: CASSFAGYYEQYF.

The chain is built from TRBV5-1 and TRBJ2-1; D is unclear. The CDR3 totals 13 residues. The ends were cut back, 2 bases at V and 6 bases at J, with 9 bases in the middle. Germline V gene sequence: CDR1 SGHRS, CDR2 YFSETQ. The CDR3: CASSFGSGNEQFF. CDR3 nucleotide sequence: TGCGCCAGCAGCTTTGGGTCAGGCAATGAGCAGTTCTTC.

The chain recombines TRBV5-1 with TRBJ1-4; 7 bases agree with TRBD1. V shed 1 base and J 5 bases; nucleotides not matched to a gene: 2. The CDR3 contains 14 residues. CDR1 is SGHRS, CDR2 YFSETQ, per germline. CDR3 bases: TGCGCCAGCAGCTTGTGGGGACAGAATGAAAAACTGTTTTTT. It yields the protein CASSLWGQNEKLFF.

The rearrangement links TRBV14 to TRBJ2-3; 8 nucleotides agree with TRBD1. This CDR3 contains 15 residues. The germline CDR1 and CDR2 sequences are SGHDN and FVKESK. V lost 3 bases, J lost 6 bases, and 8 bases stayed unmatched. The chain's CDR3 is CASSHLQGASDTQYF. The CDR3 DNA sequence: TGTGCCAGCAGCCATTTGCAGGGGGCATCTGATACGCAGTATTTT.

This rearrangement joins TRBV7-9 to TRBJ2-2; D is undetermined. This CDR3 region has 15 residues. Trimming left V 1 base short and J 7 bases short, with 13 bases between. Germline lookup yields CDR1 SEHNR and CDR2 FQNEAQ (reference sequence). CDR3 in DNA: TGTGCCAGCAGCTTAGTCGCCCTCTCGGTCGGGGAGCTGTTTTTT. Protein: CASSLVALSVGELFF.

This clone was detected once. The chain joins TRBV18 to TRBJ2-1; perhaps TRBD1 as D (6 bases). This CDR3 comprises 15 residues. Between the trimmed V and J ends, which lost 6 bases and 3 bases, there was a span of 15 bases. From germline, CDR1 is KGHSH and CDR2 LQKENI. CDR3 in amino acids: CASSQSGEFYNEQFF. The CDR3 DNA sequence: TGTGCCAGCTCCCAATCAGGGGAGTTCTACAATGAGCAGTTCTTC. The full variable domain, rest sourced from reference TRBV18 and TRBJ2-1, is NAGVMQNPRHLVRRRGQEARLRCSPMKGHSHVYWYRQLPEEGLKFMVYLQKENIIDESGMPKERFSAEFPKEGPSILRIQQVVRGDSAAYFCASSQSGEFYNEQFFGPGTRLTVL.

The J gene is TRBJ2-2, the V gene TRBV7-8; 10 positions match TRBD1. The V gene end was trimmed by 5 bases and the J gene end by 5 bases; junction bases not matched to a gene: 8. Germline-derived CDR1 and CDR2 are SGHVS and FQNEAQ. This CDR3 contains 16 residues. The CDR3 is CASSTRTGGRTGELFF. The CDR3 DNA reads TGTGCCAGCAGCACCCGGACAGGGGGTCGTACCGGGGAGCTGTTTTTT.

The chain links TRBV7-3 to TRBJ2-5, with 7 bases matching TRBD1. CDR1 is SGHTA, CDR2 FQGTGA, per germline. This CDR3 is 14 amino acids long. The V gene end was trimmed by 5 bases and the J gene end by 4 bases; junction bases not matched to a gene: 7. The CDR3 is CASSPNSGGETQYF. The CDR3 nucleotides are TGTGCCAGCAGCCCTAACTCAGGGGGAGAGACCCAGTACTTC. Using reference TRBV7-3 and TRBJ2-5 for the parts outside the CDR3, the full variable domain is GAGVSQTPSNKVTEKGKYVELRCDPISGHTALYWYRQSLGQGPEFLIYFQGTGAADDSGLPNDRFFAVRPEGSVSTLKIQRTERGDSAVYLCASSPNSGGETQYFGPGTRLLVL.

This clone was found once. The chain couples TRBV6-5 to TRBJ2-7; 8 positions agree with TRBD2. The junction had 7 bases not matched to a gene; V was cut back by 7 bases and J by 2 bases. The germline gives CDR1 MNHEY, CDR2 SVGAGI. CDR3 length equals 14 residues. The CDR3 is CASTRGGSPYEQYF. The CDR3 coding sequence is TGTGCCAGCACTCGGGGGGGATCACCCTACGAGCAGTACTTC.

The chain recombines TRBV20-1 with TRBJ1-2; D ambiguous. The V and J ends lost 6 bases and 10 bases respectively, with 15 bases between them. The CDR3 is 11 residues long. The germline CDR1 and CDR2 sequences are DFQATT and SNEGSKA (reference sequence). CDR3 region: CSASLVTDYTF. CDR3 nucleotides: TGCAGTGCCTCCTTGGTCACTGACTACACCTTC.

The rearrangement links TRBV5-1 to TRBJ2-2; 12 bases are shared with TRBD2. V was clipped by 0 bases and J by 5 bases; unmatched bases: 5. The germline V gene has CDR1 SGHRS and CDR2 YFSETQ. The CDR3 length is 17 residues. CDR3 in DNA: TGCGCCAGCAGCTTGGCTAGCGGGAGGGCCGGAACCGGGGAGCTGTTTTTT. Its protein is CASSLASGRAGTGELFF.

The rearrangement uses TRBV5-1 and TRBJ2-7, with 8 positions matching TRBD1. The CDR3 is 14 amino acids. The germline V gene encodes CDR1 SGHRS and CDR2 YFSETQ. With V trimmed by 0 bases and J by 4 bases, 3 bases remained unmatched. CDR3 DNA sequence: TGCGCCAGCAGCTTGGTTCGGACAGGGTACGAGCAGTACTTC. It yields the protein CASSLVRTGYEQYF.

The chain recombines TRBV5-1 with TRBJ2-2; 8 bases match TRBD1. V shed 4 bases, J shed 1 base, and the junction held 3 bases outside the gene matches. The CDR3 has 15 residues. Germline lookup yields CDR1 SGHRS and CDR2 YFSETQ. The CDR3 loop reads CASSVDRGNTGELFF. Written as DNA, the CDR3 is TGCGCCAGCAGCGTTGACAGGGGGAACACCGGGGAGCTGTTTTTT.

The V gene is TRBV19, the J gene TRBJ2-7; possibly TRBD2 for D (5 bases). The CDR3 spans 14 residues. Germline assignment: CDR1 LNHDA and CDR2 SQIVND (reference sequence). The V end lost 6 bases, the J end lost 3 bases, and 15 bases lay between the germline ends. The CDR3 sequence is CASSRELEVYEQYF. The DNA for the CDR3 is TGTGCCAGTAGCCGGGAACTAGAGGTCTACGAGCAGTACTTC.

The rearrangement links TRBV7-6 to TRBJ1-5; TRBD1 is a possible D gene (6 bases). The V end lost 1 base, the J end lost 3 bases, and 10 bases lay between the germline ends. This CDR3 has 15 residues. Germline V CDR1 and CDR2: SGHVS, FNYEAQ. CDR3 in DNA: TGTGCCAGCAGCTTAGTTTCAGGGGACAATCAGCCCCAGCATTTT. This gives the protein CASSLVSGDNQPQHF.

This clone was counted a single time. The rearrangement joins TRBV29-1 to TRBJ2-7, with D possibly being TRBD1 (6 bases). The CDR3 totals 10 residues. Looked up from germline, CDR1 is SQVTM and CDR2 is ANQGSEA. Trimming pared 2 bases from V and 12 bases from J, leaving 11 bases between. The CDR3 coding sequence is TGCAGCGTTGAACAGCAGGGGATGTACTTC. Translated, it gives CSVEQQGMYF.

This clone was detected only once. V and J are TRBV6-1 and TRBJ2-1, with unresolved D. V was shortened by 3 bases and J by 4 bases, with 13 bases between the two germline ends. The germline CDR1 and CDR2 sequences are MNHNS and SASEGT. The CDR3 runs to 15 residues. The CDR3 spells CASSDMWAPYNEQFF. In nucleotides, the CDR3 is TGTGCCAGCAGTGACATGTGGGCACCTTACAATGAGCAGTTCTTC.

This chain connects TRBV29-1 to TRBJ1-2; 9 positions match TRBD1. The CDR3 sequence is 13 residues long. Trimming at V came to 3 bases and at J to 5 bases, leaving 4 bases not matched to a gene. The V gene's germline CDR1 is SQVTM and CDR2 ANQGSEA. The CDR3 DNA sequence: TGCAGCGTTGAGACAGGGGGAAGGTATGGCTACACCTTC. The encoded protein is CSVETGGRYGYTF.

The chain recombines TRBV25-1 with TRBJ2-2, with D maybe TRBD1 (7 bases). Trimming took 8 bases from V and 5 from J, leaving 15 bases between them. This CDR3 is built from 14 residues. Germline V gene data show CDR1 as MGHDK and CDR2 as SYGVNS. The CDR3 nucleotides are TGTGCCAGCTCGGGGGACAGACTTACCGGGGAGCTGTTTTTT. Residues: CASSGDRLTGELFF.

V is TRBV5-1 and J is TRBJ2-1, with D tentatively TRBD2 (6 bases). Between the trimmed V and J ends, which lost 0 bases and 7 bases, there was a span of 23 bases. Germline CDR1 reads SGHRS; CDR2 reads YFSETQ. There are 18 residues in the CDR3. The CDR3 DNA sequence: TGCGCCAGCAGCTTGGGCGCCTGGGACCCGTCGGGGAGGAATGAGCAGTTCTTC. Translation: CASSLGAWDPSGRNEQFF.

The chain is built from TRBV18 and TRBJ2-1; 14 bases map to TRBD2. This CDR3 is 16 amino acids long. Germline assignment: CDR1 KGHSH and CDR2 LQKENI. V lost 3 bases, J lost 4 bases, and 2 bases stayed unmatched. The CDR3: CASSPGTSGRYNEQFF. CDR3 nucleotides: TGTGCCAGCTCACCCGGGACTAGCGGGAGATACAATGAGCAGTTCTTC.

The CDR3: CASSLVTGSGETQYF. As DNA, the CDR3 is TGTGCCAGCAGCTTAGTCACAGGGTCGGGTGAGACCCAGTACTTC. The genes are TRBV7-8 and TRBJ2-5, with D possibly matching TRBD1 (6 bases). Per germline, CDR1 SGHVS and CDR2 FQNEAQ. This CDR3 is built from 15 residues. Trimming shortened V by 1 base and J by 5 bases, and 14 bases separated the two germline ends.

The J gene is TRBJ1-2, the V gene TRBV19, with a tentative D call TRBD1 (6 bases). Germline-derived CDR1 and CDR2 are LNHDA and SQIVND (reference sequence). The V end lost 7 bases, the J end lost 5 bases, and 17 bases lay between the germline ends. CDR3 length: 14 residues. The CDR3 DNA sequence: TGTGCCAGTAAACCCGGGCCTCAGGGGTATGGCTACACCTTC. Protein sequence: CASKPGPQGYGYTF.

CDR3 sequence (DNA): TGCGCCAGCAGTCAAAGTCTAGGGGAGGGCCGATCGTGGGTAAAGTTCTTC. Its translation: CASSQSLGEGRSWVKFF. The chain has TRBV23-1 and TRBJ2-1, with 7 bases fitting TRBD2. TRBV23-1 is filed as an ORF, its function uncertain. V lost 2 bases, J lost 14 bases, and 21 bases stayed unmatched. The CDR3 totals 17 residues.